A single TCR beta chain is shown here with its context. Its antigen remains unidentified. This specimen belongs to a study of OX40 agonist ivuxolimab in advanced cancers. Study details: The patients received ivuxolimab by intravenous route every 2 weeks at 0.01 to 10 mg/kg. Partial response was recorded in three patients: one hepatocellular carcinoma and two cutaneous melanoma cases.

The study, taken as a whole, reports: CD4+ T cells averaged fewer expanded clones than CD8+ T cells.

Clones were sequenced by immunoSEQ multiplex PCR, and TCRdb holds only the in-frame ones, with some missing. The repertoire holds 30,000 to 40,000 clones, with about nine tenths as singletons. This CDR3 spans 16 amino acids. With V trimmed by 5 bases and J by 2 bases, 7 bases remained unmatched. Germline assignment: CDR1 MNHNY and CDR2 SVGAGI (reference sequence). J is TRBJ2-7 and V is TRBV6-6; TRBD2 agrees at 12 bases. The source material was CD4+ or CD8+ T cells sorted from blood, sampled in a trial of the OX40 agonist ivuxolimab. The clonotype originates from an adult with an advanced solid tumor such as melanoma, head and neck, liver or kidney cancer. The CDR3 coding sequence is TGTGCCAGCAGTCAGACCCTAGCGGGGGGGGCCTACGAGCAGTACTTC. Protein: CASSQTLAGGAYEQYF.